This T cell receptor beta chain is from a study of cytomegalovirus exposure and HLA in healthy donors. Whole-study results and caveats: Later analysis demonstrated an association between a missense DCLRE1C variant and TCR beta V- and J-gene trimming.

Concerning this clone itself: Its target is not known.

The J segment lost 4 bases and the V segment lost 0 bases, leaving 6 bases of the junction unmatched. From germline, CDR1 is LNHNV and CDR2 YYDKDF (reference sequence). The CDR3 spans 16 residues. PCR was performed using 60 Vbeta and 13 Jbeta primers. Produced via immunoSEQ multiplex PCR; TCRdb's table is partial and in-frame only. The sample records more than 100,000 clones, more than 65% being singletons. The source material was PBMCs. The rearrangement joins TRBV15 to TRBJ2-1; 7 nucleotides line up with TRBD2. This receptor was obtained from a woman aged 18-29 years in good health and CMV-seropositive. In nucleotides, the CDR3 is TGTGCCACCAGCAGAGACCGGGGAGCGGGATACAATGAGCAGTTCTTC. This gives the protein CATSRDRGAGYNEQFF.